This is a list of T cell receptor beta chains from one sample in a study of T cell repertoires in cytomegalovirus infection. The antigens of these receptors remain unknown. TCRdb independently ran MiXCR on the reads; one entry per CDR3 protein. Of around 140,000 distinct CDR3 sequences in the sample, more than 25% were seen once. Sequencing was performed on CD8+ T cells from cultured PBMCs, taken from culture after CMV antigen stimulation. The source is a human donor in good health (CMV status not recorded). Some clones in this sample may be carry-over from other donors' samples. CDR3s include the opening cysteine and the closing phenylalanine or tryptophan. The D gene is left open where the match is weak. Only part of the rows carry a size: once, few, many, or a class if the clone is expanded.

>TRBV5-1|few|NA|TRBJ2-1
TGCGCCAGCAGCCCGGTGGGAGAATGGGTGTTCTTC
CASSPVGEWVFF
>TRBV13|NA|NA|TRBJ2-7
TGTGCCAGCAGCTTAGGCCCAGGACTGGCCTCCTACGAGCAGTACTTC
CASSLGPGLASYEQYF
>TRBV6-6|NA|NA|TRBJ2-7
TGTGCCAGCAGTTACTCGACCAGGGGGGTCGAGCAGTACTTC
CASSYSTRGVEQYF
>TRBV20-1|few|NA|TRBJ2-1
TGCAGTGCTAGAGATAAGGCTAATTACAATGAGCAGTTCTTC
CSARDKANYNEQFF
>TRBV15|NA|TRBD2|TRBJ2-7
TGTGCCACCAGCAGAGATGGACTAGCGGGGTTCTACGAGCAGTACTTC
CATSRDGLAGFYEQYF
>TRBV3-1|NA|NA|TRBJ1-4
TGTGCCAGCAGCCAAGATCAGGGAACTAATGAAAAACTGTTTTTT
CASSQDQGTNEKLFF
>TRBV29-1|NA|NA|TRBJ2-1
TGCAGCGTTGGAGGGCTGTTGTACAATGAGCAGTTCTTC
CSVGGLLYNEQFF
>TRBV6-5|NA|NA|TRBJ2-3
TGTGCCAGCAGTTACACCCCAGATACGCAGTATTTT
CASSYTPDTQYF
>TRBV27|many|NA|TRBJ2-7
TGTGCCAGCAGTTTATACGGAACCCAGTTCGAGCAGTACTTC
CASSLYGTQFEQYF
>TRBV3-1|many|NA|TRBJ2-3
TGTGCCAGCAGCCAAGATCAGGGAAGTAGAACAGATACGCAGTATTTT
CASSQDQGSRTDTQYF
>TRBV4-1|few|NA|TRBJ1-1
TGCGCCAGCAGCCCGCCAGGGAGGGCTGAAGCTTTCTTT
CASSPPGRAEAFF
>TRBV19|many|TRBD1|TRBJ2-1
TGTGCCAGTAGCCGAACCCCCGAGACAGGGAGAAAGTTCTTC
CASSRTPETGRKFF
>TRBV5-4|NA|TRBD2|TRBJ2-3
TGTGCCAGCAGCCTCACAGCGGGGGGCACAGATACGCAGTATTTT
CASSLTAGGTDTQYF
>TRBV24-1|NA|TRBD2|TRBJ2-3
TGTGCCACCAGTGATTCTAGCGGGGAGAGATCAGATACGCAGTATTTT
CATSDSSGERSDTQYF
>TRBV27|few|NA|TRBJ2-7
TGTGCCAGCAGTTCCTCCTTTGGGGACACCCTCTACGAGCAGTACTTC
CASSSSFGDTLYEQYF
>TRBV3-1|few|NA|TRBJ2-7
TGTGCCAGCAGCCAAGATATGACTCGGGAGCAGTACTTC
CASSQDMTREQYF
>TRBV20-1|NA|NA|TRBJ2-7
TGCAGTGCTCCCAAGGTCGGCTACGAGCAGTACTTC
CSAPKVGYEQYF
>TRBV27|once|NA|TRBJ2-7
TGTGCCAGCAGTTTCCAGGGACCCTCCTACGAGCAGTACTTC
CASSFQGPSYEQYF